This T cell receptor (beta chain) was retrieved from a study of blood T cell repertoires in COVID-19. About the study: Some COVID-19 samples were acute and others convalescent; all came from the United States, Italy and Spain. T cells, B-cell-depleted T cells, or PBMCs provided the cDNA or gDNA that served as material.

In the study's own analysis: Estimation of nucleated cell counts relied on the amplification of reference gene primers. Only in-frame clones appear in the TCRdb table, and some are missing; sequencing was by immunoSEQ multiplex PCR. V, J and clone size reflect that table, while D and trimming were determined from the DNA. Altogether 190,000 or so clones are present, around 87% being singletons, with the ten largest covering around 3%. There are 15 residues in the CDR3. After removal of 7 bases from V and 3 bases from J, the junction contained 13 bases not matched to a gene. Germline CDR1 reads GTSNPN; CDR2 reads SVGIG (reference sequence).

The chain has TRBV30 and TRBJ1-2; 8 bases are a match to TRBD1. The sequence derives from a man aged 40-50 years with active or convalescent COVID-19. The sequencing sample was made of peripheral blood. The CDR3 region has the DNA TGTGCCTATCGGACAGGGCCGCTCAAGGACTATGGCTACACCTTC. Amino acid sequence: CAYRTGPLKDYGYTF.